The clone carrying this TCR beta chain was observed many times. MiXCR was run by TCRdb on the RT-PCR reads, yielding one entry per CDR3 protein. The repertoire holds about 680,000 distinct CDR3 sequences, with about 14% as singletons. Germline V gene sequence: CDR1 SGHTA, CDR2 FQGNSA. The CDR3 extends over 19 amino acids. The trim removed 0 bases at V and 0 bases at J, leaving 6 bases unmatched. Sequenced material: memory CD4+ T cells from blood. The J gene is TRBJ2-6, the V gene TRBV7-2; TRBD1 agrees at 9 bases. The receptor's source is a female donor in good health, serving as a healthy control. The CDR3 loop is CASSLAPGQGASGANVLTF. The DNA of the CDR3 is TGTGCCAGCAGCTTAGCCCCGGGACAGGGAGCCTCTGGGGCCAACGTCCTGACTTTC.